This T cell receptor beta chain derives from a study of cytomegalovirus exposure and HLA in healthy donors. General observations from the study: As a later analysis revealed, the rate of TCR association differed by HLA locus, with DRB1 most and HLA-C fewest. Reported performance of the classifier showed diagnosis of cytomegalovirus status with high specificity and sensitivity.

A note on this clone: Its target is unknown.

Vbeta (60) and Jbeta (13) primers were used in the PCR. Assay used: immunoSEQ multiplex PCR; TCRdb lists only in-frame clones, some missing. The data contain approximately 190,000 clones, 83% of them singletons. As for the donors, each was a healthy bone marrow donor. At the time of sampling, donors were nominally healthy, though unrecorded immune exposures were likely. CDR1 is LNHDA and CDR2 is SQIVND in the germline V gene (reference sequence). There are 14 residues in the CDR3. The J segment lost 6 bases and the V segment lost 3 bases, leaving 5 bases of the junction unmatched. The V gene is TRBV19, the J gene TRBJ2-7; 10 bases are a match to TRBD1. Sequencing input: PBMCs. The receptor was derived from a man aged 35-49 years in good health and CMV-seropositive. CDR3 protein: CASSIRDRGSEQYF. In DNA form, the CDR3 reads TGTGCCAGTAGTATCCGGGACAGGGGTAGCGAGCAGTACTTC.